The 15 T cell receptor beta chains below all came from one sample that was sequenced in a study of OX40 agonist ivuxolimab in advanced cancers. Repertoires were generated with immunoSEQ multiplex PCR, while TCRdb's copy carries only in-frame clones and drops some. The sample lists roughly 120,000 clones, around 89% occurring once. Here the sequenced sample was CD4+ or CD8+ T cells sorted from blood, taken in a trial of the OX40 agonist ivuxolimab. Every receptor here comes from an adult with an advanced solid tumor such as melanoma, head and neck, liver or kidney cancer.

This clone was detected only a few times. This rearrangement joins TRBV2 to TRBJ1-6, with TRBD1 matching 9 bases. J lost 6 bases, V lost 8 bases, and 5 bases had no gene match. Germline V CDR1 and CDR2: SNHLY, FYNNEI. This CDR3 spans 14 amino acids. CDR3 DNA sequence: TGTGCCAGCGGAGGGACAGGGCGTAATTCACCCCTCCACTTT. The encoded protein is CASGGTGRNSPLHF. Full variable domain (remainder filled in from reference TRBV2 and TRBJ1-6): EPEVTQTPSHQVTQMGQEVILRCVPISNHLYFYWYRQILGQKVEFLVSFYNNEISEKSEIFDDQFSVERPDGSNFTLKIRSTKLEDSAMYFCASGGTGRNSPLHFGNGTRLTVT.

The chain carries TRBV4-1 and TRBJ2-1; TRBD1 is a possible D gene (7 bases). Germline V CDR1 and CDR2: MGHRA, YSYEKL. V gave up 4 bases and J gave up 14 bases, with 18 bases separating them. The CDR3 is 13 residues long. The CDR3 loop reads CASSLSQGGAKFF. The DNA of the CDR3 is TGCGCCAGCAGCCTTTCCCAGGGGGGCGCGAAGTTCTTC.

The rearrangement uses TRBV7-6 and TRBJ2-7; D unresolved. Germline loops: CDR1 SGHVS, CDR2 FNYEAQ. The V end was cut by 1 base, the J end by 3 bases, with 7 bases between. The CDR3 spans 13 residues. The CDR3 is CASSLEHGYEQYF. The CDR3 DNA reads TGTGCCAGCAGCTTAGAACACGGCTACGAGCAGTACTTC.

The chain carries TRBV30 and TRBJ2-7, with D possibly TRBD2 on 5 matching bases. This CDR3 is built from 12 residues. V lost 4 bases and J lost 6, with 13 bases in between. The germline V gene encodes CDR1 GTSNPN and CDR2 SVGIG (reference sequence). The CDR3 is CAWTPGSPEQYF. DNA for the CDR3: TGTGCCTGGACCCCTGGGAGTCCCGAGCAGTACTTC.

The chain uses TRBV6-4 and TRBJ2-2; TRBD1 matches at 9 bases. The CDR3 runs to 13 residues. Germline trimming cut 6 bases from V and 5 bases from J; bases unmatched to any gene: 1. Germline CDR1 and CDR2: MRHNA and SNTAGT. The CDR3 protein is CASSGQGTGELFF. The CDR3 region has the DNA TGTGCCAGCAGCGGACAGGGGACCGGGGAGCTGTTTTTT.

The chain joins TRBV6-5 to TRBJ1-3; D unclear. In germline, CDR1 is MNHEY, CDR2 SVGAGI. This CDR3 has 12 residues. Trimming stripped 7 bases from V and 1 base from J, with 5 bases between. CDR3 nucleotide sequence: TGTGCCAGCATGGGTTCTGGAAACACCATATATTTT. This codes for CASMGSGNTIYF.

This rearrangement joins TRBV27 to TRBJ2-1; TRBD2 matches 8 bases. Germline V gives CDR1 MNHEY, CDR2 SMNVEV (reference sequence). The trim removed 0 bases at V and 9 bases at J, leaving 13 bases unmatched. The CDR3 consists of 17 residues. CDR3 sequence reads: CASSLSPSGGATVEQFF. The CDR3 DNA is TGTGCCAGCAGTTTATCTCCGTCGGGGGGGGCCACAGTTGAGCAGTTCTTC.

The chain recombines TRBV6-1 with TRBJ1-1; possibly TRBD1 for D (5 bases). Germline values: CDR1 MNHNS, CDR2 SASEGT. Trimming took 0 bases from V and 5 from J, leaving 13 bases between them. The CDR3 is 15 residues long. The CDR3 is CASSEAPGVGTEAFF. Written as DNA, the CDR3 is TGTGCCAGCAGTGAAGCTCCGGGGGTGGGGACTGAAGCTTTCTTT.

The chain combines TRBV6-5 with TRBJ2-7; possible D gene TRBD2, 5 bases. CDR3 length: 11 residues. Per germline, CDR1 MNHEY and CDR2 SVGAGI. V lost 9 bases and J lost 1, with 7 bases in between. Here the CDR3 DNA reads TGTGCCAGTGGGAGTTCCTACGAGCAGTACTTC. This encodes CASGSSYEQYF.

The J gene is TRBJ2-2, the V gene TRBV11-3, with 7 positions matching TRBD1. The J segment lost 6 bases and the V segment lost 2 bases, leaving 9 bases of the junction unmatched. This CDR3 comprises 16 residues. Per germline, CDR1 SGHNT and CDR2 YENEEA. The CDR3 is CASSLFGQAGSGELFF. The CDR3 DNA sequence: TGTGCCAGCAGCTTATTCGGACAGGCTGGATCCGGGGAGCTGTTTTTT.

The chain has TRBV4-2 and TRBJ1-4; D unclear. The CDR3 covers 16 residues. V was pared by 1 base and J by 0 bases, with 9 bases between. The germline V gene encodes CDR1 LGHNA and CDR2 YNFKEQ. The CDR3 region is CASSQAMQSTNEKLFF. The CDR3 coding sequence is TGTGCCAGCAGCCAAGCTATGCAGTCAACTAATGAAAAACTGTTTTTT.

In its sample, this clone was seen a few times. V gene TRBV9 combines with J gene TRBJ1-1; D is possibly TRBD1 (5 bases). Germline-derived CDR1 and CDR2 are SGDLS and YYNGEE. The CDR3 is 13 residues long. The ends were cut back, 2 bases at V and 3 bases at J, with 8 bases in the middle. The CDR3 here is CASSVGGDTEAFF. The CDR3 DNA reads TGTGCCAGCAGCGTCGGGGGGGACACTGAAGCTTTCTTT. The full variable domain, completed using reference TRBV9 and TRBJ1-1, is DSGVTQTPKHLITATGQRVTLRCSPRSGDLSVYWYQQSLDQGLQFLIQYYNGEERAKGNILERFSAQQFPDLHSELNLSSLELGDSALYFCASSVGGDTEAFFGQGTRLTVV.

The rearrangement links TRBV7-2 to TRBJ1-4, with TRBD1 as a possible D gene (6 bases). Germline V lookup: CDR1 SGHTA, CDR2 FQGNSA. The germline V and J ends were trimmed by 5 bases and 3 bases, with 16 bases remaining between them. This CDR3 spans 16 amino acids. For the CDR3, the DNA is TGTGCCAGCAGCCAAACCCAGGCAGGGGCTAATGAAAAACTGTTTTTT. Its translation is CASSQTQAGANEKLFF.

The rearrangement links TRBV29-1 to TRBJ2-3, with 11 bases aligning to TRBD1. V lost 6 bases to trimming and J lost 4 bases; unmatched junction nucleotides: 3. The CDR3 is made up of 13 amino acids. Looked up from germline, CDR1 is SQVTM and CDR2 is ANQGSEA. The CDR3: CSVRGQGADTQYF. CDR3 nucleotide sequence: TGCAGCGTGAGGGGACAGGGGGCAGATACGCAGTATTTT.

This chain uses TRBV28 with TRBJ1-1; TRBD1 is a possible D gene (5 bases). CDR1 MDHEN and CDR2 SYDVKM come from the germline V gene. The V end lost 7 bases, the J end lost 5 bases, and 26 bases lay between the germline ends. The CDR3 consists of 17 residues. CDR3 in amino acids: CASIRGVGGFGVTEAFF. The CDR3 DNA sequence: TGTGCCAGCATTAGGGGCGTGGGAGGCTTCGGGGTAACTGAAGCTTTCTTT.